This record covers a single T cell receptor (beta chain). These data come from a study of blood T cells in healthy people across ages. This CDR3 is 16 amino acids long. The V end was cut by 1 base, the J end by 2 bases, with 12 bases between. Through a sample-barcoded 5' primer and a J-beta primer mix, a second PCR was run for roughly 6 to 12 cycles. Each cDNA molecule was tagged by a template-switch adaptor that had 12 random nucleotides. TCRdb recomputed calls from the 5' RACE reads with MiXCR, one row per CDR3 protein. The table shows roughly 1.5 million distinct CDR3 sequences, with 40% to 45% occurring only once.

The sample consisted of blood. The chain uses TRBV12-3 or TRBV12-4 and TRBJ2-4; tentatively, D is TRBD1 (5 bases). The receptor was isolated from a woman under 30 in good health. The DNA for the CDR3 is TGTGCCAGCAGTTTAGAAGGGGAAATAACCAAAAACATTCAGTACTTC. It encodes CASSLEGEITKNIQYF.